These 3 T cell receptor delta chains were sequenced from one sample in a study of γδ T cells in repeated Plasmodium falciparum infection (dated by TCRdb to the early 2020s). The library was produced with multiplex PCR. Instrument on record: Illumina MiSeq. TCRdb reran clone calling on the public reads with CATT; rows sharing one DNA sequence were then combined. A total of some 100,000 delta-chain clones appear in this sample, approximately 1.4% of them only once. In total, the top ten clones hold under 9.5% of the sample. Vgamma9/Vdelta2+ and Vdelta2-negative gammadelta T cell populations were flow-sorted from peripheral blood mononuclear cells for bulk TCR repertoire analysis. Sequenced: gamma-delta T cells from blood. The origin of the receptors is a pool of human donors (malaria-infected and uninfected, not separated).

With regard to this clone: The protein in TCRdb stems from a much larger clone and differs at residue 11 from this DNA's translation, likely a read error; here the protein is translated from the DNA. The chain employs TRDV1 and TRDJ1, with TRDD3 matching 7 bases. The CDR3 extends over 23 amino acids. Germline loops: CDR1 TSWWSYY, CDR2 QGS. The CDR3 region is CALGKNIFLGASYWGITTDKLIF. In DNA, the CDR3 is TGCGCTCTTGGGAAGAACATATTTTTGGGTGCGTCTTACTGGGGCATTACCACCGATAAACTCATCTTT.

To note about this clone: The mismatch at residue 10 between this DNA's translation and the TCRdb protein of a much larger clone likely reflects a read error; the protein shown is translated from the DNA. The chain recombines TRDV3 with TRDJ1, with TRDD3 as a possible D gene (5 bases). TCRdb leaves out the J gene; it was filled in here by matching the DNA to germline. Germline values: CDR1 TVYSNPD, CDR2 GDNSRS (reference sequence). CDR3 length: 14 amino acids. The CDR3 protein is CAFGIRTVTNKLIF. The CDR3 DNA sequence: TGTGCCTTCGGTATACGCACTGTCACCAATAAACTCATCTTT.

This clone was seen repeatedly, ten times or more. A read error likely explains this, since a far larger clone differs by one base. Other DNA sequences within the sample encode an identical CDR3. The chain combines TRDV1 with TRDJ1; D may be TRDD2 (5 bases). The germline CDR1 and CDR2 sequences are TSWWSYY and QGS. This CDR3 contains 13 residues. This CDR3 reads CALGSPFSDKLIF. CDR3 nucleotides: TGTGCTCTTGGGTCCCCCTTCTCCGACAAACTCATCTTT.